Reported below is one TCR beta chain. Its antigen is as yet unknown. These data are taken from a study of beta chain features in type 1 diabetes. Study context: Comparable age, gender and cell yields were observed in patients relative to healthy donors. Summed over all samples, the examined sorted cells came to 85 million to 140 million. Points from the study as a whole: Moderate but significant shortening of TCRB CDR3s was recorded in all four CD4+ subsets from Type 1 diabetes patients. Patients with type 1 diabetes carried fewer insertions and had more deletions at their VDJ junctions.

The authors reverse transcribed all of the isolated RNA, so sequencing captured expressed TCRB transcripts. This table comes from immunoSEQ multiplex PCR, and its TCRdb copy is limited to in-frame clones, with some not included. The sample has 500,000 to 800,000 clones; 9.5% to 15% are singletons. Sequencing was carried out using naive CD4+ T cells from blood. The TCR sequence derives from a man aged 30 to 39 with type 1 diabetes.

The CDR3 loop is CASSSTEDQPQHF. The DNA of the CDR3 is TGTGCCAGCAGCTCGACAGAGGATCAGCCCCAGCATTTT. V gene TRBV13 combines with J gene TRBJ1-5; D perhaps matches TRBD1 (5 bases). Germline assignment: CDR1 PRHDT and CDR2 FYEKMQ (reference sequence). Trimming left V 4 bases short and J 5 bases short, with 9 bases between. The CDR3 extends over 13 amino acids.